This TCR beta chain came from a study of OX40 agonist ivuxolimab in advanced cancers. Whole-study context: Of the patients, three showed partial responses, one with hepatocellular carcinoma and two with cutaneous melanoma.

TCRdb's table, derived via immunoSEQ multiplex PCR, lists solely in-frame clones and lacks some. The sample has 48,000 or so clones, around 86% seen once. This clone was recorded once. V lost 0 bases and J 2 bases, leaving 19 bases between the germline ends. This CDR3 region has 18 residues. CDR1 and CDR2 from the germline V gene are SGHDN and FVKESK. At baseline, cycle 4 day 1, and cycle 7 day 1, blood was sampled. The V and J genes are TRBV14 and TRBJ2-5; no clear D gene. The sequence was obtained from an adult with an advanced solid tumor such as melanoma, head and neck, liver or kidney cancer. The input for sequencing was CD4+ or CD8+ T cells sorted from blood, taken in a trial of the OX40 agonist ivuxolimab. CDR3 loop: CASSQDFMGGDPQETQYF. In DNA, the CDR3 is TGTGCCAGCAGCCAAGATTTTATGGGTGGCGACCCTCAAGAGACCCAGTACTTC.